This entry lists 30 T cell receptor beta chains sequenced from one sample in a study of cytomegalovirus exposure and HLA in healthy donors. Data came from immunoSEQ multiplex PCR; TCRdb stores just in-frame clones and leaves some out. The table includes about 130,000 clones, 89% detected once. The sequenced material came from PBMCs. The receptors were sampled from a woman aged 18-29 years in good health and CMV-seronegative.

The genes are TRBV7-9 and TRBJ1-1; 8 bases map to TRBD1. This CDR3 comprises 14 residues. From germline, CDR1 is SEHNR and CDR2 FQNEAQ (reference sequence). The junction had 3 bases not matched to a gene; V was cut back by 2 bases and J by 4 bases. The CDR3 here is CASSLQGAGTEAFF. CDR3 nucleotide sequence: TGTGCCAGCAGCTTACAGGGGGCCGGCACTGAAGCTTTCTTT.

This CDR3 is CASSLASQETQYF. CDR3 nucleotide sequence: TGCGCCAGCAGCTTGGCCTCTCAAGAGACCCAGTACTTC. V is TRBV5-1 and J is TRBJ2-5, with D unclear. The CDR3 sequence is 13 residues long. V lost 0 bases, J lost 2 bases, and 5 bases lay in between. Looked up from germline, CDR1 is SGHRS and CDR2 is YFSETQ.

DNA for the CDR3: TGTGCCAGCAGCTTAGCCCTTACCGGCGGGACCTTATACAATGAGCAGTTCTTC. Protein sequence: CASSLALTGGTLYNEQFF. The rearrangement joins TRBV7-8 to TRBJ2-1, with a possible D match to TRBD2 (6 bases). Trimming removed 0 bases from V and 4 bases from J, with 19 bases in between. Germline V CDR1 and CDR2: SGHVS, FQNEAQ. The CDR3 totals 18 residues.

This sequence joins TRBV9 and TRBJ2-1, with TRBD2 as a possible D gene (6 bases). Per germline, CDR1 SGDLS and CDR2 YYNGEE. The CDR3 is 15 residues long. Between the trimmed V and J ends, which lost 0 bases and 3 bases, there was a span of 10 bases. CDR3 DNA sequence: TGTGCCAGCAGCGTAGATTCAGCGGGCTACAATGAGCAGTTCTTC. Translating it yields CASSVDSAGYNEQFF.

The chain links TRBV5-6 to TRBJ2-5; TRBD1 might be the D (5 bases). Trimming pared 4 bases from V and 5 bases from J, leaving 15 bases between. There are 14 residues in the CDR3. Germline V gene data show CDR1 as SGHDT and CDR2 as YYEEEE. In nucleotides, the CDR3 is TGTGCCAGCAGCCCTCGCAACTCAGGGGAGACCCAGTACTTC. It yields the protein CASSPRNSGETQYF. Together with reference TRBV5-6 and TRBJ2-5, the CDR3 gives the full variable domain: DAGVTQSPTHLIKTRGQQVTLRCSPKSGHDTVSWYQQALGQGPQFIFQYYEEEERQRGNFPDRFSGHQFPNYSSELNVNALLLGDSALYLCASSPRNSGETQYFGPGTRLLVL.

The V and J genes are TRBV10-3 and TRBJ1-2; possible D gene TRBD1, 6 bases. The CDR3 has 16 amino acids. The ends were cut back, 7 bases at V and 3 bases at J, with 21 bases in the middle. Per germline, CDR1 ENHRY and CDR2 SYGVKD. The CDR3: CAITESGATGDYGYTF. DNA for the CDR3: TGTGCCATCACCGAGTCGGGGGCCACGGGCGACTATGGCTACACCTTC.

As for this clone: The junction departs from the called germline gene at one end, perhaps through a read error. The chain is built from TRBV7-2 and TRBJ2-7; 10 positions match TRBD1. The CDR3 totals 17 residues. Germline V CDR1 and CDR2: SGHTA, FQGNSA. This CDR3 is CASRLDRGTPSSYEQYF. As DNA, the CDR3 is TGTGCCAGCCGCTTGGACAGGGGGACCCCTAGCTCCTACGAGCAGTACTTC.

The rearrangement links TRBV6-1 to TRBJ2-3; D unclear. The V gene's germline CDR1 is MNHNS and CDR2 SASEGT. The CDR3 covers 18 residues. Trimming took 4 bases from V and 1 from J, leaving 21 bases between them. CDR3 DNA sequence: TGTGCCAGCAGTGGCGACTCGTCGCGCCTCTATGGCACAGATACGCAGTATTTT. This translates into CASSGDSSRLYGTDTQYF.

The chain carries TRBV15 and TRBJ2-3; 9 nucleotides align to TRBD2. This CDR3 has 16 amino acids. Trimming cost V 3 bases and J 5 bases; bases outside gene matches: 9. Germline lookup yields CDR1 LNHNV and CDR2 YYDKDF (reference sequence). The CDR3 bases are TGTGCCACCAGCAGGGAAATAGCGGGAGCGGGAGATACGCAGTATTTT. Translating gives CATSREIAGAGDTQYF.

The J gene is TRBJ2-7, the V gene TRBV6-1; D perhaps matches TRBD2 (5 bases). The germline V gene has CDR1 MNHNS and CDR2 SASEGT. Deletions cut 5 bases from V and 3 bases from J, with 17 bases between. CDR3 size: 15 residues. CDR3 sequence: CASSPRSGDRYEQYF. Written as DNA, the CDR3 is TGTGCCAGCAGTCCACGATCCGGGGATCGCTACGAGCAGTACTTC.

The chain uses TRBV11-3 and TRBJ2-6; 7 nucleotides match TRBD1. The CDR3 length is 19 residues. J was trimmed by 4 bases and V by 5 bases; bases with no gene match: 17. The germline V gene encodes CDR1 SGHNT and CDR2 YENEEA. The CDR3 here is CASSLGPRQGASGANVLTF. DNA of the CDR3: TGTGCCAGCAGCCTCGGACCCAGACAGGGCGCGAGCGGGGCCAACGTCCTGACTTTC.

The J gene is TRBJ2-1, the V gene TRBV15; tentatively, D is TRBD1 (5 bases). Germline CDR1 reads LNHNV; CDR2 reads YYDKDF (reference sequence). Trimming pared 1 base from V and 10 bases from J, leaving 14 bases between. CDR3 length equals 14 residues. Here the CDR3 reads CATSRVGRELEQFF. Here the CDR3 DNA reads TGTGCCACCAGCAGAGTTGGCAGGGAACTAGAGCAGTTCTTC.

This clone was counted a few times. The chain has TRBV5-1 and TRBJ2-2; the match to TRBD2 covers 7 bases. The ends lost 2 bases at V and 5 bases at J; junction bases unmatched: 6. Germline V gives CDR1 SGHRS, CDR2 YFSETQ. CDR3 length: 15 residues. CDR3 residues: CASSFSGGETGELFF. The CDR3 DNA sequence: TGCGCCAGCAGCTTTTCGGGAGGAGAGACCGGGGAGCTGTTTTTT.

The V gene is TRBV11-3, the J gene TRBJ2-1; 10 positions agree with TRBD1. Germline V lookup: CDR1 SGHNT, CDR2 YENEEA. The trim removed 5 bases at V and 7 bases at J, leaving 11 bases unmatched. The CDR3 runs 16 residues. CDR3 DNA: TGTGCCAGCAGCACCATGACAGGGGGCGAGAGAAATGAGCAGTTCTTC. Encoded protein: CASSTMTGGERNEQFF.

The chain joins TRBV28 to TRBJ2-5; possibly TRBD1 for D (5 bases). The germline V and J ends were trimmed by 6 bases and 2 bases, with 10 bases remaining between them. Germline lookup yields CDR1 MDHEN and CDR2 SYDVKM. The CDR3 has 13 residues. The CDR3 bases are TGTGCCAGCAGCCTTAGGGGACAAGAGACCCAGTACTTC. Amino acid sequence: CASSLRGQETQYF.

The chain carries TRBV5-1 and TRBJ1-3, with 7 bases that match TRBD1. The CDR3 has 14 residues. Looked up from germline, CDR1 is SGHRS and CDR2 is YFSETQ. After removal of 4 bases from V and 1 base from J, the junction contained 2 bases not matched to a gene. The CDR3 is CASSPGQSGNTIYF. The CDR3 DNA is TGCGCCAGCAGCCCGGGACAGTCTGGAAACACCATATATTTT.

This sequence joins TRBV6-6 and TRBJ2-7; 7 positions match TRBD2. The CDR3 loop spans 15 amino acids. Per germline, CDR1 MNHNY and CDR2 SVGAGI (reference sequence). V lost 8 bases, J lost 5 bases, and 15 bases stayed unmatched. This CDR3 is CASLGRAGNTNEQYF. The CDR3 DNA reads TGTGCCAGCCTGGGGAGGGCAGGTAATACCAACGAGCAGTACTTC.

The chain recombines TRBV19 with TRBJ2-2; weak D call: TRBD1 (5 bases). The CDR3 is made up of 15 amino acids. Looked up from germline, CDR1 is LNHDA and CDR2 is SQIVND (reference sequence). V dropped 5 bases and J dropped 1 base, with 11 bases sitting between them. In DNA, the CDR3 is TGTGCCAGTAGTGTGCAGGGAAAGAACACCGGGGAGCTGTTTTTT. As protein: CASSVQGKNTGELFF.

This clone was counted a single time. The V gene is TRBV4-1, the J gene TRBJ2-7; 10 bases align to TRBD2. In germline, CDR1 is MGHRA, CDR2 YSYEKL. CDR3 length equals 16 residues. V lost 3 bases and J lost 0; bases outside the gene matches: 5. The CDR3 DNA is TGCGCCAGCAGCCAGGTTAGCGGGAGGAACTCCTACGAGCAGTACTTC. It encodes CASSQVSGRNSYEQYF.

J is TRBJ2-5 and V is TRBV7-9; D is undetermined. The CDR3 has 13 amino acids. V was shortened by 5 bases and J by 4 bases, with 11 bases between the two germline ends. Germline V gene sequence: CDR1 SEHNR, CDR2 FQNEAQ (reference sequence). In DNA form, the CDR3 reads TGTGCCAGCAGCCCAGGTGGGTCAGAGACCCAGTACTTC. It encodes CASSPGGSETQYF.

V usage is TRBV5-8 and J usage is TRBJ1-1, with no clear D. Trimming shortened V by 0 bases and J by 1 base, and 10 bases separated the two germline ends. Germline V gene sequence: CDR1 SGHTS, CDR2 YDEGEE. The CDR3 sequence is 15 residues long. CDR3 sequence reads: CASSLAPQANTEAFF. The CDR3 DNA reads TGTGCCAGCAGCTTGGCCCCCCAGGCGAACACTGAAGCTTTCTTT.

The V and J genes are TRBV7-9 and TRBJ2-2; 8 nucleotides line up with TRBD1. After removal of 0 bases from V and 5 bases from J, the junction contained 5 bases not matched to a gene. Germline V gives CDR1 SEHNR, CDR2 FQNEAQ (reference sequence). This CDR3 comprises 16 residues. This CDR3 is CASSLAPGGGTGELFF. CDR3 DNA: TGTGCCAGCAGCTTAGCGCCAGGGGGCGGGACCGGGGAGCTGTTTTTT.

This chain connects TRBV7-2 to TRBJ2-5, with D unresolved. The ends were cut back, 6 bases at V and 5 bases at J, with 22 bases in the middle. Germline assignment: CDR1 SGHTA and CDR2 FQGNSA. The CDR3 contains 16 residues. CDR3 loop: CASSSVSWAPSETQYF. Written as DNA, the CDR3 is TGTGCCAGCAGTTCCGTTAGTTGGGCTCCCTCGGAGACCCAGTACTTC.

This chain connects TRBV19 to TRBJ2-2; D might be TRBD1 (5 bases). Per the germline V gene, CDR1 is LNHDA and CDR2 is SQIVND (reference sequence). Trimming took 9 bases from V and 0 from J, leaving 20 bases between them. The CDR3 is 17 amino acids. Written as DNA, the CDR3 is TGTGCCAGCCAAGAGCAAAAGACAGTTTCGAACACCGGGGAGCTGTTTTTT. Translating gives CASQEQKTVSNTGELFF.

The chain recombines TRBV7-9 with TRBJ1-3; TRBD1 matches 10 bases. The CDR3 covers 15 residues. The germline gives CDR1 SEHNR, CDR2 FQNEAQ (reference sequence). The ends lost 5 bases at V and 4 bases at J; junction bases unmatched: 5. In nucleotides, the CDR3 is TGTGCCAGCAGCCCGGGGACAGGGGAGGGAAACACCATATATTTT. This codes for CASSPGTGEGNTIYF.

This clone was found a few times. The CDR3 protein is CASSQDYDRSYEQYF. The DNA of the CDR3 is TGCGCCAGCAGCCAAGACTATGACAGATCCTACGAGCAGTACTTC. The chain is built from TRBV4-1 and TRBJ2-7, with a tentative D call TRBD1 (5 bases). The CDR3 length is 15 residues. Trimming shortened V by 0 bases and J by 1 base, and 10 bases separated the two germline ends. Germline assignment: CDR1 MGHRA and CDR2 YSYEKL.

J is TRBJ1-1 and V is TRBV7-2, with TRBD1 identical over 8 bases. The CDR3 is 14 residues long. Trimming removed 5 bases from V and 4 bases from J; junction bases left unmatched: 6. The V gene's germline CDR1 is SGHTA and CDR2 FQGNSA. The CDR3 DNA is TGTGCCAGCAGCCCGGACAGGGTCGGCACTGAAGCTTTCTTT. Its protein product is CASSPDRVGTEAFF.

This clone was seen just once. The genes are TRBV11-2 and TRBJ2-1, with TRBD2 matching over 14 bases. CDR1 and CDR2 from the germline V gene are SGHAT and FQNNGV. The CDR3 is 18 amino acids. Trimming cost V 5 bases and J 0 bases; bases outside gene matches: 6. As DNA, the CDR3 is TGTGCCAGCAGCCTCCTGGGACTAGCGGGAGCCTCCTACAATGAGCAGTTCTTC. This codes for CASSLLGLAGASYNEQFF.

V gene TRBV15 combines with J gene TRBJ2-2; 9 nucleotides match TRBD2. Trimming took 6 bases from V and 3 from J; bases not matched to a gene: 2. The CDR3 sequence is 14 residues long. The V gene's germline CDR1 is LNHNV and CDR2 YYDKDF (reference sequence). As DNA, the CDR3 is TGTGCCACCAGAATAGCGGGAGACACCGGGGAGCTGTTTTTT. Translating gives CATRIAGDTGELFF.

The rearrangement uses TRBV15 and TRBJ2-1, with 8 bases that match TRBD2. The CDR3 contains 15 residues. Germline values: CDR1 LNHNV, CDR2 YYDKDF (reference sequence). V gave up 4 bases and J gave up 2 bases; unmatched junction bases: 4. The CDR3 is CATSMERGTYNEQFF. The CDR3 DNA reads TGTGCCACCAGCATGGAGCGGGGGACCTACAATGAGCAGTTCTTC.